Each of the 20 T cell receptor beta chains below was sequenced from the same sample in a study of blood T cell repertoires in COVID-19. Measured with immunoSEQ multiplex PCR; TCRdb has only the in-frame clones, and not every one. The table has 350,000 to 450,000 clones, 75% to 90% seen once. The sequencing sample was made of PBMCs or T cells enriched from blood (not recorded which). Receptors were obtained from a man aged 30 to 39 who had recovered from COVID-19.

This clone was counted a single time. This chain links TRBV5-8 with TRBJ1-4; D gene ambiguous. Per germline, CDR1 SGHTS and CDR2 YDEGEE. V lost 0 bases and J 6 bases, leaving 15 bases between the germline ends. The CDR3 has 16 amino acids. This chain's CDR3 is CASSLGSAGPYEKLFF. The DNA for the CDR3 is TGTGCCAGCAGCTTGGGCAGTGCTGGGCCCTATGAAAAACTGTTTTTT. Drawing the rest from reference TRBV5-8 and TRBJ1-4, the complete variable domain is EAGVTQSPTHLIKTRGQQATLRCSPISGHTSVYWYQQALGLGLQFLLWYDEGEERNRGNFPPRFSGRQFPNYSSELNVNALELEDSALYLCASSLGSAGPYEKLFFGSGTQLSVL.

J is TRBJ1-6 and V is TRBV5-8; D is unresolved. V shed 7 bases and J shed 7 bases, with 9 bases lying between them. The CDR3 has 12 residues. Germline CDR1 and CDR2: SGHTS and YDEGEE. Here the CDR3 DNA reads TGTGCCAGCTTACAAGAAAATTCACCCCTCCACTTT. Residues: CASLQENSPLHF.

About this clone itself: The sample holds other DNA sequences that translate to the same CDR3. The chain uses TRBV18 and TRBJ2-7; maybe TRBD1 (6 bases). The germline V and J ends were trimmed by 2 bases and 0 bases, with 8 bases remaining between them. The CDR3 covers 14 residues. Per germline, CDR1 KGHSH and CDR2 LQKENI. The CDR3 nucleotides read TGTGCCAGCTCACCAGGACAGTCCTCCTACGAGCAGTACTTC. This encodes CASSPGQSSYEQYF.

The rearrangement uses TRBV18 and TRBJ1-1, with 7 bases that match TRBD1. J was trimmed by 5 bases and V by 4 bases; bases with no gene match: 4. The CDR3 has 13 amino acids. The V gene's germline CDR1 is KGHSH and CDR2 LQKENI. For the CDR3, the DNA is TGTGCCAGCTCACTCCAGGGGGGAACTGAAGCTTTCTTT. Protein product: CASSLQGGTEAFF.

This chain's CDR3 is CASSFPQAGNTIYF. CDR3 sequence (DNA): TGTGCCAGCAGTTTCCCCCAGGCTGGAAACACCATATATTTT. The rearrangement joins TRBV28 to TRBJ1-3; the D is unclear. The CDR3 runs 14 residues. Trimming removed 3 bases at V and 2 bases at J, with 8 bases between. Germline V CDR1 and CDR2: MDHEN, SYDVKM.

V gene TRBV24-1 combines with J gene TRBJ2-7; 8 positions match TRBD1. Germline values: CDR1 KGHDR, CDR2 SFDVKD. The CDR3 contains 14 residues. V dropped 4 bases and J dropped 8; count of bases not matched to a gene: 9. CDR3 sequence reads: CATSDPGQGNKQYF. The CDR3 DNA follows: TGTGCCACCAGTGACCCAGGACAGGGTAACAAGCAGTACTTC.

The table lists this clone with a few counts. V is TRBV5-1 and J is TRBJ2-2; 10 bases fit TRBD1. This CDR3 contains 16 residues. V lost 5 bases, J lost 7 bases, and 11 bases stayed unmatched. CDR1 and CDR2 (germline): SGHRS, YFSETQ. The CDR3 bases are TGCGCCAGCAGTCCGACAGGGGGCATTTTTGGCGGGGAGCTGTTTTTT. It codes for CASSPTGGIFGGELFF. Supplemented by reference TRBV5-1 and TRBJ2-2, the full variable domain reads KAGVTQTPRYLIKTRGQQVTLSCSPISGHRSVSWYQQTPGQGLQFLFEYFSETQRNKGNFPGRFSGRQFSNSRSEMNVSTLELGDSALYLCASSPTGGIFGGELFFGEGSRLTVL.

V and J are TRBV19 and TRBJ1-6; 9 bases agree with TRBD1. The CDR3 has 15 amino acids. Germline assignment: CDR1 LNHDA and CDR2 SQIVND (reference sequence). The V gene end was trimmed by 5 bases and the J gene end by 9 bases; junction bases not matched to a gene: 8. The CDR3 nucleotides read TGTGCCAGTAGTCGACCGGGACAGGGTACTTCACCCCTCCACTTT. This translates into CASSRPGQGTSPLHF. The variable domain in full, with the rest retrieved from reference TRBV19 and TRBJ1-6, is DGGITQSPKYLFRKEGQNVTLSCEQNLNHDAMYWYRQDPGQGLRLIYYSQIVNDFQKGDIAEGYSVSREKKESFPLTVTSAQKNPTAFYLCASSRPGQGTSPLHFGNGTRLTVT.

The CDR3 protein is CASSEWGLSGNTIYF. The CDR3, as DNA: TGTGCCAGCAGTGAATGGGGGCTATCTGGAAACACCATATATTTT. The rearrangement links TRBV6-1 to TRBJ1-3, with D perhaps matching TRBD1 (6 bases). The CDR3 has 15 amino acids. In germline, CDR1 is MNHNS, CDR2 SASEGT. The V gene lost 2 bases and the J gene lost 1 base, with 9 bases spanning the gap.

The chain is built from TRBV29-1 and TRBJ2-5; 12 positions match TRBD2. The germline gives CDR1 SQVTM, CDR2 ANQGSEA. The CDR3 spans 18 residues. Losses at the gene ends were 5 bases for V and 1 base for J; bases not matched to a gene: 14. As DNA, the CDR3 is TGCAGCGTTTGTGGTCGGCTAGCGGGAGGGCCGGTCCAAGAGACCCAGTACTTC. This encodes CSVCGRLAGGPVQETQYF.

The chain has TRBV5-5 and TRBJ1-4, with 7 bases identical to TRBD1. Trimming at V came to 0 bases and at J to 7 bases, leaving 9 bases not matched to a gene. The length of the CDR3 is 16 residues. Germline loops: CDR1 SGHKS, CDR2 YYEKEE (reference sequence). The CDR3 DNA follows: TGTGCCAGCAGCTTGGAAGGGGGCTGGACGTCTGAAAAACTGTTTTTT. The encoded protein is CASSLEGGWTSEKLFF. The full variable domain, completed using reference TRBV5-5 and TRBJ1-4, is DAGVTQSPTHLIKTRGQQVTLRCSPISGHKSVSWYQQVLGQGPQFIFQYYEKEERGRGNFPDRFSARQFPNYSSELNVNALLLGDSALYLCASSLEGGWTSEKLFFGSGTQLSVL.

This chain connects TRBV2 to TRBJ2-3; 8 bases line up with TRBD2. The length of the CDR3 is 15 residues. The V segment lost 5 bases and the J segment 2 bases; nucleotides outside the gene matches: 6. Looked up from germline, CDR1 is SNHLY and CDR2 is FYNNEI. CDR3 protein: CASSQRSGVTDTQYF. CDR3 in DNA: TGTGCCAGCAGTCAACGTAGCGGGGTCACAGATACGCAGTATTTT.

This clone occurred once. CDR3 loop: CASSFGKQYEQYF. CDR3 nucleotide sequence: TGTGCCAGCAGTTTCGGCAAACAGTACGAGCAGTACTTC. The rearrangement uses TRBV12-3 or TRBV12-4 and TRBJ2-7; D remains unclear. The CDR3 consists of 13 residues. V dropped 3 bases and J dropped 4 bases, with 10 bases sitting between them.

This clone was picked up one time. CDR3 in amino acids: CATSPPGQGALNGYTF. For the CDR3, the DNA is TGTGCCACCAGCCCTCCCGGACAGGGGGCGCTTAATGGCTACACCTTC. The rearrangement joins TRBV15 to TRBJ1-2; TRBD1 matches 11 bases. Germline CDR1 reads LNHNV; CDR2 reads YYDKDF (reference sequence). The CDR3 spans 16 residues. V gave up 5 bases and J gave up 6 bases; unmatched junction bases: 11.

This chain joins TRBV5-4 and TRBJ2-7, with 7 bases aligning to TRBD2. This CDR3 spans 16 amino acids. J lost 0 bases, V lost 3 bases, and 9 bases had no gene match. Germline V gives CDR1 SGHNT, CDR2 YYREEE (reference sequence). The DNA for the CDR3 is TGTGCCAGCAGCTGGGGGGGAGCGGGACCCTCCTACGAGCAGTACTTC. This sequence encodes CASSWGGAGPSYEQYF.

The chain couples TRBV2 to TRBJ1-3, with TRBD1 as a possible D gene (5 bases). CDR3 size: 15 residues. Trimming left V 5 bases short and J 7 bases short, with 18 bases between. Germline V gene lookup returns CDR1 SNHLY and CDR2 FYNNEI. The chain's CDR3 is CASSSPWEEGNTIYF. CDR3 nucleotide sequence: TGTGCCAGCAGTTCCCCCTGGGAGGAGGGGAACACCATATATTTT.

This chain uses TRBV24-1 with TRBJ2-5; tentatively, D is TRBD2 (5 bases). The germline V gene has CDR1 KGHDR and CDR2 SFDVKD. The V end was cut by 3 bases, the J end by 5 bases, with 9 bases between. The CDR3 extends over 13 amino acids. The CDR3 coding sequence is TGTGCCACCAGTGATCCCGCGGGTGAGACCCAGTACTTC. This translates into CATSDPAGETQYF.

The chain carries TRBV10-3 and TRBJ1-5; 10 bases align to TRBD1. J lost 3 bases, V lost 5 bases, and 7 bases had no gene match. The CDR3 length is 16 residues. Germline V gene lookup returns CDR1 ENHRY and CDR2 SYGVKD. The CDR3, as DNA: TGTGCCATCAGTCCCGGGACAGGGGAAGTCAATCAGCCCCAGCATTTT. Its protein product is CAISPGTGEVNQPQHF.

The CDR3 DNA follows: TGTGCCAGCACCAAGGAGGGCGCCGTGGGGAATGGCGGGGAGCTGTTTTTT. Its protein product is CASTKEGAVGNGGELFF. The genes are TRBV5-4 and TRBJ2-2, with D possibly matching TRBD2 (6 bases). V was pared by 6 bases and J by 7 bases, with 25 bases between. CDR3 length: 17 amino acids. The germline gives CDR1 SGHNT, CDR2 YYREEE (reference sequence).

CDR3 region: CAWTAGRADTQYF. The CDR3 coding sequence is TGTGCCTGGACTGCGGGGCGGGCAGATACGCAGTATTTT. The genes are TRBV30 and TRBJ2-3; tentatively, D is TRBD2 (6 bases). Germline CDR1 and CDR2: GTSNPN and SVGIG (reference sequence). The CDR3 is 13 amino acids. Trimming stripped 4 bases from V and 4 bases from J, with 12 bases between. The whole variable domain, filled in from reference TRBV30 and TRBJ2-3, reads SQTIHQWPATLVQPVGSPLSLECTVEGTSNPNLYWYRQAAGRGLQLLFYSVGIGQISSEVPQNLSASRPQDRQFILSSKKLLLSDSGFYLCAWTAGRADTQYFGPGTRLTVL.